This TCR beta chain is from a study of blood T cell repertoires in COVID-19. Produced via immunoSEQ multiplex PCR; TCRdb's table is partial and in-frame only. This table has fewer than 200,000 clones, around 93% appearing once. Trimming removed 0 bases at V and 0 bases at J, with 7 bases between. CDR3 length: 15 residues. Germline loops: CDR1 SGHDT, CDR2 YYEEEE. The rearrangement links TRBV5-6 to TRBJ2-1, with a weak D call TRBD1 (5 bases). Material for sequencing was peripheral blood. The TCR was taken from a woman between 45 and 65 years old with acute or convalescent COVID-19. CDR3 nucleotides: TGTGCCAGCAGCTTGGGACAGCTCTCCTACAATGAGCAGTTCTTC. It codes for CASSLGQLSYNEQFF. Full variable domain (remainder filled in from reference TRBV5-6 and TRBJ2-1): DAGVTQSPTHLIKTRGQQVTLRCSPKSGHDTVSWYQQALGQGPQFIFQYYEEEERQRGNFPDRFSGHQFPNYSSELNVNALLLGDSALYLCASSLGQLSYNEQFFGPGTRLTVL.